This T cell receptor (beta chain) was captured in a study of Graves' ophthalmopathy and Graves' hyperthyroidism. Researchers took RNA transcripts and amplified TCR beta CDR3 regions from them. HTBI-primed first-round RT-PCR preceded second-round multiplex PCR. Using its own MiXCR run on the multiplex PCR reads, TCRdb lists one record per CDR3 protein. The sample shows under 400,000 distinct CDR3 sequences, roughly 16% of them seen only once. This clonotype was counted many times. Material for sequencing was peripheral blood. This sequence originates from an adult man with Graves' ophthalmopathy.

The CDR3 protein is CAWSRGPGSSNQPQHF. CDR3 coding DNA: TGTGCCTGGAGCCGCGGCCCCGGGTCCAGCAATCAGCCCCAGCATTTT. The chain is built from TRBV30 and TRBJ1-5; D call uncertain. This CDR3 comprises 16 residues. CDR1 is GTSNPN, CDR2 SVGIG, per germline (reference sequence). The V and J ends lost 3 bases and 1 base respectively, with 16 bases between them.